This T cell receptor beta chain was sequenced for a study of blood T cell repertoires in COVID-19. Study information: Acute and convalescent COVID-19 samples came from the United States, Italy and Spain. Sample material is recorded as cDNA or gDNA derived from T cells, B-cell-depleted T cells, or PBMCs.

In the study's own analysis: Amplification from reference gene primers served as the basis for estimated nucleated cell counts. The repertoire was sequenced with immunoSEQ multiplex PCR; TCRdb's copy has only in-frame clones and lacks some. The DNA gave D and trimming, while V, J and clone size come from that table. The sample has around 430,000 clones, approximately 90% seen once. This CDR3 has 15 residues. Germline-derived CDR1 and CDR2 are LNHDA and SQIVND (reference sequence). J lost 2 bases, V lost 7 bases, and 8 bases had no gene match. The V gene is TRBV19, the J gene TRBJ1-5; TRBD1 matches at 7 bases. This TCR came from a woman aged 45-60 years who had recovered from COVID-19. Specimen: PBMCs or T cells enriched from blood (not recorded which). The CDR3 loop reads CASTPTQGGNQPQHF. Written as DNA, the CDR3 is TGTGCCAGTACCCCCACTCAGGGGGGCAATCAGCCCCAGCATTTT.